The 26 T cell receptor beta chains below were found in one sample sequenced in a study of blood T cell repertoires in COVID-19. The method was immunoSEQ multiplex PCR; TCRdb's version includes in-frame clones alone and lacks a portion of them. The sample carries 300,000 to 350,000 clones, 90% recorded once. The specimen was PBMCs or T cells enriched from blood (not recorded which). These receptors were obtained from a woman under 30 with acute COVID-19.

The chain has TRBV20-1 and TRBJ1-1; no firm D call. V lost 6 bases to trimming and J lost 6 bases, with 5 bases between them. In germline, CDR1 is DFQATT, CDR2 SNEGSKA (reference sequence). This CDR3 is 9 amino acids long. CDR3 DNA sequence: TGCAGTGCGGCGGCTGAAGCTTTCTTT. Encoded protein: CSAAAEAFF.

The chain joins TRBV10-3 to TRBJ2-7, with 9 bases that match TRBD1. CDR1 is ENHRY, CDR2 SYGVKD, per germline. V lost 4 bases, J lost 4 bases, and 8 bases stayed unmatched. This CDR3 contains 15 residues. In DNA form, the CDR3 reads TGTGCCATCAGTGCCGGAACAGGGGGCTGGTACGAGCAGTACTTC. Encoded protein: CAISAGTGGWYEQYF.

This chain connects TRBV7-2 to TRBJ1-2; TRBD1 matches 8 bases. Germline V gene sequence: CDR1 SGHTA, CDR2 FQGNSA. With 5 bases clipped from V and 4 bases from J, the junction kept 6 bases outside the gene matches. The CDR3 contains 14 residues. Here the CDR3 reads CASSITGGSYGYTF. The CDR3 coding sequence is TGTGCCAGCAGCATTACAGGGGGGAGCTATGGCTACACCTTC.

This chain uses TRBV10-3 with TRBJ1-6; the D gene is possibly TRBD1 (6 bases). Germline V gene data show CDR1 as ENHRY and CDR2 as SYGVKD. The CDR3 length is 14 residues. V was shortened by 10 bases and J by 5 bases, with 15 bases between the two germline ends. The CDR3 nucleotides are TGTGCCACTACCCTGGGGGCTGATAATTCACCCCTCCACTTT. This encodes CATTLGADNSPLHF.

The CDR3: CASSIAFKGQPKDNQPQHF. Written as DNA, the CDR3 is TGTGCCAGTAGTATAGCATTTAAGGGACAGCCGAAAGACAATCAGCCCCAGCATTTT. This chain uses TRBV19 with TRBJ1-5; TRBD1 agrees at 7 bases. V was pared by 1 base and J by 3 bases, with 15 bases of the junction left unmatched. CDR1 LNHDA and CDR2 SQIVND come from the germline V gene (reference sequence). This CDR3 is 19 amino acids long.

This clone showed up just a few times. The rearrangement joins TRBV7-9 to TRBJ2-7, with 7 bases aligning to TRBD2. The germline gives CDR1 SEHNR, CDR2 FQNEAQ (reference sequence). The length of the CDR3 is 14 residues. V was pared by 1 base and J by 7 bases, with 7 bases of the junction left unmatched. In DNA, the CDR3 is TGTGCCAGCAGCTTAGATGGGAGGGCGGGAGAGCAGTACTTC. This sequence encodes CASSLDGRAGEQYF. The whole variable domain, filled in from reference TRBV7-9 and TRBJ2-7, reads DTGVSQNPRHKITKRGQNVTFRCDPISEHNRLYWYRQTLGQGPEFLTYFQNEAQLEKSRLLSDRFSAERPKGSFSTLEIQRTEQGDSAMYLCASSLDGRAGEQYFGPGTRLTVT.

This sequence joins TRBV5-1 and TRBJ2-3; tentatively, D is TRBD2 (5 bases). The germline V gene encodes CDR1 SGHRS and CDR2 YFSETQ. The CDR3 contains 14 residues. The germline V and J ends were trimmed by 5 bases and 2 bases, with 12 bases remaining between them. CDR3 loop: CASRGGGSTDTQYF. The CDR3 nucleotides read TGCGCCAGCAGGGGTGGCGGGTCCACAGATACGCAGTATTTT.

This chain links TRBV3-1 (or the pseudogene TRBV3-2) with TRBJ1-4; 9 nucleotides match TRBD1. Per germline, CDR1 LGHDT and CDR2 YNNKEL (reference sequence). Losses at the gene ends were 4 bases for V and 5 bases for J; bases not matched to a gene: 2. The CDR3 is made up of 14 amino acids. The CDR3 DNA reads TGTGCCAGCAGCCTTGGGACAGGGAATGAAAAACTGTTTTTT. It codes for CASSLGTGNEKLFF.

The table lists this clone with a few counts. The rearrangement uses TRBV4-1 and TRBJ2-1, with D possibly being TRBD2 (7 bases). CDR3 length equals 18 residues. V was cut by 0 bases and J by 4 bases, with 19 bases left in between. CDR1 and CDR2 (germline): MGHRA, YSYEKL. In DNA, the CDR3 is TGCGCCAGCAGCCAAGATGGAGGGGGGGGGAGGTTGTACAATGAGCAGTTCTTC. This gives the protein CASSQDGGGGRLYNEQFF.

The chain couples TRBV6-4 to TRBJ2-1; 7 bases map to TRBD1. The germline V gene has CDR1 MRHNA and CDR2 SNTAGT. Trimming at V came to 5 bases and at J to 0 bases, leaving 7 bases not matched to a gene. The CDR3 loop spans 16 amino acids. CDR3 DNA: TGTGCCAGCAGTCTTGACAGGGTGAGCTCCTACAATGAGCAGTTCTTC. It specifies CASSLDRVSSYNEQFF.

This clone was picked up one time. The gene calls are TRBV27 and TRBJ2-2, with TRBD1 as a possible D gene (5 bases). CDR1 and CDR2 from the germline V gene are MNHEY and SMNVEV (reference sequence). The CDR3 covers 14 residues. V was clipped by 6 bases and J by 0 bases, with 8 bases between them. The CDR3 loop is CASSPTANTGELFF. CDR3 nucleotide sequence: TGTGCCAGCAGCCCGACAGCGAACACCGGGGAGCTGTTTTTT.

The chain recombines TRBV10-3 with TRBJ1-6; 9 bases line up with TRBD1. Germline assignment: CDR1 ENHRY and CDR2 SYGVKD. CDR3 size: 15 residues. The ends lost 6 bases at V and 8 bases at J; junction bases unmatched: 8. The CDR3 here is CAIRGTGPGDSPLHF. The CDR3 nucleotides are TGTGCCATCAGGGGGACAGGGCCGGGGGATTCACCCCTCCACTTT.

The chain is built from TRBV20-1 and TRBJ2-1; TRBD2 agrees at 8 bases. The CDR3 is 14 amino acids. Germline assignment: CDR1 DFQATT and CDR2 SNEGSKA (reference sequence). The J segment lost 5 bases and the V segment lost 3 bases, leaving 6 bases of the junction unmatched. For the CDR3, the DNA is TGCAGTGCTAGTACTAGCGGCGTCGACAATGAGCAGTTCTTC. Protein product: CSASTSGVDNEQFF.

The CDR3 spells CASSLGTSGITDTQYF. The CDR3, as DNA: TGTGCCAGCAGCTTAGGGACTAGCGGGATTACAGATACGCAGTATTTT. The chain employs TRBV13 and TRBJ2-3; 11 bases line up with TRBD2. Germline values: CDR1 PRHDT, CDR2 FYEKMQ (reference sequence). V lost 0 bases and J lost 3; bases outside the gene matches: 2. The CDR3 sequence is 16 residues long.

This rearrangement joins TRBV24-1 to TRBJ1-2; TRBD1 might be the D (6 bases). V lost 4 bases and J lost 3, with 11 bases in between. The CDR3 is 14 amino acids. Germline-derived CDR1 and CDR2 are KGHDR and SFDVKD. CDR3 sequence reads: CATSDPQGDYGYTF. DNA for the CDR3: TGTGCCACCAGTGACCCACAGGGCGACTATGGCTACACCTTC.

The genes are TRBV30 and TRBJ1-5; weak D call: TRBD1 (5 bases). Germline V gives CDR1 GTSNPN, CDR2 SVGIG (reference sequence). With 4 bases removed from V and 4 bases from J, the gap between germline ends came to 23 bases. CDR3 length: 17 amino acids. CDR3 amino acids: CAWTPTRTGGGNQPQHF. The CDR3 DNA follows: TGTGCCTGGACCCCTACTCGAACGGGGGGAGGTAATCAGCCCCAGCATTTT.

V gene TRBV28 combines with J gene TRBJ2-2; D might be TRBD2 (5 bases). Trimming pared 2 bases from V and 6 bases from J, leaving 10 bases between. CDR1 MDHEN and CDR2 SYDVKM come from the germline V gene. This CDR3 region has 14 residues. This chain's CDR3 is CASSLKSGAGELFF. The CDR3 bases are TGTGCCAGCAGTTTAAAATCCGGGGCCGGGGAGCTGTTTTTT. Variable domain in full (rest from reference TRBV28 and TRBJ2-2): DVKVTQSSRYLVKRTGEKVFLECVQDMDHENMFWYRQDPGLGLRLIYFSYDVKMKEKGDIPEGYSVSREKKERFSLILESASTNQTSMYLCASSLKSGAGELFFGEGSRLTVL.

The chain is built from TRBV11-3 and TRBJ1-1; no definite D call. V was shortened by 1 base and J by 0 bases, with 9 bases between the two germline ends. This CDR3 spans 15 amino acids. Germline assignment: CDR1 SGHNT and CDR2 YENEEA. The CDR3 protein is CASSLALTVNTEAFF. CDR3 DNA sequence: TGTGCCAGCAGCTTAGCTCTCACAGTGAACACTGAAGCTTTCTTT.

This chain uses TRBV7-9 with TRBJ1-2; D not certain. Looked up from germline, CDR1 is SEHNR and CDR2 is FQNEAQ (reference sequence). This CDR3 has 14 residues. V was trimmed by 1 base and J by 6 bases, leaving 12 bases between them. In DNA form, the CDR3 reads TGTGCCAGCAGCTTAGACGAGGGCAGACATGGCTACACCTTC. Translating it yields CASSLDEGRHGYTF.

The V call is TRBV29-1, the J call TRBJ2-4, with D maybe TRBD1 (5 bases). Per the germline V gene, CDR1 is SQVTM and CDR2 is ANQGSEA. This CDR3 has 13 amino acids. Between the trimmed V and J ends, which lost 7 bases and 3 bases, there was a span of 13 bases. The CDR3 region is CSADSPNKNIQYF. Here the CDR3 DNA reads TGCAGCGCCGACAGCCCAAACAAAAACATTCAGTACTTC.

CDR3 bases: TGTGCCAGCAGACTCCAGGGGATCGGCAATCAGCCCCAGCATTTT. Its protein is CASRLQGIGNQPQHF. This rearrangement joins TRBV27 to TRBJ1-5; the D gene is possibly TRBD1 (6 bases). The CDR3 has 15 amino acids. The germline V gene has CDR1 MNHEY and CDR2 SMNVEV (reference sequence). The V end was cut by 6 bases, the J end by 2 bases, with 14 bases between.

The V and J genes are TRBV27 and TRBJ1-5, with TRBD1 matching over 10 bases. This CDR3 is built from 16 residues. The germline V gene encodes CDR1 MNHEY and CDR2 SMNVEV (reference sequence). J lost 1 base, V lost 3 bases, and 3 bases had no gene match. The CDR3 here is CASSLRGQGSNQPQHF. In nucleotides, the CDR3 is TGTGCCAGCAGTTTGAGGGGACAGGGGAGCAATCAGCCCCAGCATTTT.

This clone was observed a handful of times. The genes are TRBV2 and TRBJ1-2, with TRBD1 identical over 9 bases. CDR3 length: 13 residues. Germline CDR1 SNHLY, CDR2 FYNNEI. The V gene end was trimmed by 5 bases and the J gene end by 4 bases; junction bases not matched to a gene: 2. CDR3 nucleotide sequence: TGTGCCAGCAGTTTGGGACAGGGCTATGGCTACACCTTC. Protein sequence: CASSLGQGYGYTF.

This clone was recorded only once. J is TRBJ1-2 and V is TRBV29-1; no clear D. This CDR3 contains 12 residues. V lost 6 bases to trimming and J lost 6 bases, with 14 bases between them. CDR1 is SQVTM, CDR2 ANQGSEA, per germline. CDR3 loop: CSVVGPQDGYTF. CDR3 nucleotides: TGCAGCGTCGTAGGTCCGCAGGATGGCTACACCTTC.

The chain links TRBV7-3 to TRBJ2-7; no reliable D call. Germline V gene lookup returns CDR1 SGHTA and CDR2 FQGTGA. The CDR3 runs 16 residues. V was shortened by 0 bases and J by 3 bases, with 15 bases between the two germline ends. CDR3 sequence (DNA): TGTGCCAGCAGCTTAACCGTAGGCGGATCGAACTACGAGCAGTACTTC. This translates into CASSLTVGGSNYEQYF.

This CDR3 reads CASKYDRGREKLFF. DNA of the CDR3: TGTGCCAGCAAATATGACAGGGGGCGAGAAAAACTGTTTTTT. V usage is TRBV28 and J usage is TRBJ1-4; TRBD1 matches at 10 bases. Looked up from germline, CDR1 is MDHEN and CDR2 is SYDVKM. The CDR3 runs 14 residues. V shed 7 bases and J 8 bases; nucleotides not matched to a gene: 7.